This T cell receptor beta chain was observed in a study of T cells in Graves' hyperthyroidism and ophthalmopathy. Authors of the study amplified TCR beta CDR3 regions from RNA transcripts. First-round RT-PCR targeting the TCR CDR3 was performed with the HTBI primer set. TCRdb re-derived calls from the multiplex PCR reads in MiXCR, one entry per CDR3 protein. The data contain around 300,000 distinct CDR3 sequences, around 15% of them singletons. Newly diagnosed hyperthyroidism patients aged 18 to 65 years had disease lasting under 2 months. This CDR3 is 15 amino acids long. J gave up 8 bases and V 3 bases, and 7 bases lay outside the gene matches. CDR1 and CDR2 from the germline V gene are LGHDT and YNNKEL (reference sequence).

What was sequenced was blood. This clonotype originated in a middle-aged woman with Graves' hyperthyroidism. V is TRBV3-1 and J is TRBJ2-1, with 10 bases lining up with TRBD2. CDR3 nucleotides: TGTGCCAGCAGCCACCCTAGCGGGAGTTTCTATGAGCAGTTCTTC. It codes for CASSHPSGSFYEQFF.